This T cell receptor (beta chain) stems from a study of siplizumab effects on memory and regulatory T cells. Study-level results: A significant reduction in alloreactive sequences traceable to unstimulated CD4+ memory cells was produced by siplizumab. Mapping to unstimulated subsets was achieved for only a minor fraction of alloreactive clones. Confirmation that proliferating Tregs from siplizumab cultures had suppressive function was not obtained.

Germline V lookup: CDR1 LNHDA, CDR2 SQIVND (reference sequence). V was trimmed by 1 base and J by 6 bases, leaving 10 bases between them. The CDR3 is 13 amino acids. The method was immunoSEQ multiplex PCR; TCRdb's version includes in-frame clones alone and lacks a portion of them. The data hold fewer than 60,000 clones, with 93% observed a single time. Comment on this clone: Antigen unknown.

This sequence was found in a human donor in good health. The sample consisted of CD8+ T cells sorted from blood. V gene TRBV19 combines with J gene TRBJ2-7; a weak D match, TRBD1 (6 bases). CDR3 nucleotides: TGTGCCAGTAGTATAGCATCAGGGGCCGAGCAGTACTTC. It encodes CASSIASGAEQYF.